These 26 T cell receptor beta chains originate from one sample sequenced in a study of human T cells and chemical hapten exposure (dated by TCRdb to the early 2020s). The library was obtained by RACE. Sequencing was performed on a NextSeq 500. Through fastp at Q25 and MiXCR, TCRdb rebuilt clones from the public reads, retaining in-frame beta chains. Records with the same CDR3 protein are collapsed into one entry carrying the most frequent genes and DNA. The sample table shows about 160,000 distinct CDR3 sequences, and 25% to 30% are seen once. The ten largest make up 2.1% of the sample. The time point label of this sample denotes: patch test 3, about 24 weeks after DPC sensitization. The treatment or condition tag for this specimen amounts to: therapeutic diphenylcyclopropenone sensitization with weekly scalp DPC. The sample in question was whole blood, obtained in connection with sensitization to the hapten diphenylcyclopropenone (DPC). All receptors derive from a woman in her late teens or twenties with alopecia areata. Some clones in this sample may be carry-over from other donors' samples.

The genes are TRBV7-3 and TRBJ2-1, with 15 bases lining up with TRBD2. After removal of 1 base from V and 6 bases from J, the junction contained 1 base not matched to a gene. Germline-derived CDR1 and CDR2 are SGHTA and FQGTGA. The CDR3 consists of 16 residues. CDR3 bases: TGTGCCAGCAGCTTAATGGGACTAGCGGGAGGCAATGAGCAGTTCTTC. Translated, it gives CASSLMGLAGGNEQFF.

In this sample, this clonotype turned up a few times. V and J are TRBV5-1 and TRBJ2-1, with D possibly being TRBD1 (5 bases). This CDR3 has 14 amino acids. V dropped 4 bases and J dropped 2 bases, with 10 bases sitting between them. CDR1 and CDR2 from the germline V gene are SGHRS and YFSETQ. The CDR3 region has the DNA TGCGCCAGCAGCCCGGACAAGGCCTACAATGAGCAGTTCTTC. This gives the protein CASSPDKAYNEQFF.

The V gene is TRBV7-2, the J gene TRBJ2-7; D possibly corresponds to TRBD2 (5 bases). The CDR3 totals 13 residues. Germline values: CDR1 SGHTA, CDR2 FQGNSA. V lost 3 bases and J 4 bases, leaving 10 bases between the germline ends. The CDR3 nucleotides are TGTGCCAGCAGCTTCGGACTGAATTACGAGCAGTACTTC. Its protein product is CASSFGLNYEQYF.

The chain combines TRBV7-2 with TRBJ1-1; 7 positions match TRBD1. Trimming took 5 bases from V and 5 from J; bases not matched to a gene: 5. This CDR3 has 13 amino acids. CDR1 SGHTA and CDR2 FQGNSA come from the germline V gene. The CDR3: CASSVKGATEAFF. In nucleotides, the CDR3 is TGTGCCAGCAGCGTTAAGGGGGCGACTGAAGCTTTCTTT. Drawing the rest from reference TRBV7-2 and TRBJ1-1, the complete variable domain is GAGVSQSPSNKVTEKGKDVELRCDPISGHTALYWYRQSLGQGLEFLIYFQGNSAPDKSGLPSDRFSAERTGGSVSTLTIQRTQQEDSAVYLCASSVKGATEAFFGQGTRLTVV.

The gene calls are TRBV20-1 and TRBJ1-1, with D hard to call. V lost 1 base and J 0 bases, leaving 0 bases between the germline ends. The germline V gene has CDR1 DFQATT and CDR2 SNEGSKA (reference sequence). CDR3 length equals 11 residues. The CDR3 nucleotides read TGCAGTGCTAGAGTGAACACTGAAGCTTTCTTT. This gives the protein CSARVNTEAFF.

The rearrangement joins TRBV7-2 to TRBJ1-1; no firm D call. Germline CDR1 is SGHTA and CDR2 is FQGNSA. The length of the CDR3 is 13 residues. V was trimmed by 2 bases and J by 7 bases, leaving 11 bases between them. DNA of the CDR3: TGTGCCAGCAGCTTATTAGAAGGATATGAAGCTTTCTTT. Translation: CASSLLEGYEAFF.

This clonotype has a handful of counts. The CDR3 loop is CASSQFRPPTGYTF. CDR3 sequence (DNA): TGCGCCAGCAGCCAGTTCCGGCCCCCTACGGGCTACACCTTC. The chain couples TRBV4-3 to TRBJ1-2, with unresolved D. The CDR3 loop spans 14 amino acids. V lost 3 bases and J lost 8, with 16 bases in between. Germline assignment: CDR1 LGHNA and CDR2 YSLEER.

This clonotype was seen only a few times. J is TRBJ2-7 and V is TRBV5-1, with a tentative D call TRBD2 (5 bases). V was pared by 0 bases and J by 3 bases, with 10 bases between. Germline CDR1 reads SGHRS; CDR2 reads YFSETQ. This CDR3 spans 14 amino acids. In DNA, the CDR3 is TGCGCCAGCAGCTTGGATACCGGAGGCTACGAGCAGTACTTC. Protein: CASSLDTGGYEQYF.

This clonotype occurred a few times. V usage is TRBV10-3 and J usage is TRBJ2-1, with D hard to call. V was trimmed by 8 bases and J by 3 bases, leaving 5 bases between them. The CDR3 consists of 11 residues. The germline CDR1 and CDR2 sequences are ENHRY and SYGVKD. Here the CDR3 DNA reads TGTGCCATCGGGATCTACAATGAGCAGTTCTTC. Amino acids: CAIGIYNEQFF.

The V call is TRBV2, the J call TRBJ2-5; TRBD2 matches at 7 bases. CDR1 and CDR2 from the germline V gene are SNHLY and FYNNEI. V lost 4 bases to trimming and J lost 3 bases; unmatched junction nucleotides: 2. The CDR3 consists of 13 residues. This CDR3 is CASSGTREETQYF. CDR3 nucleotide sequence: TGTGCCAGCAGTGGGACTAGGGAAGAGACCCAGTACTTC. Full variable domain (outside the CDR3, taken from reference TRBV2 and TRBJ2-5): EPEVTQTPSHQVTQMGQEVILRCVPISNHLYFYWYRQILGQKVEFLVSFYNNEISEKSEIFDDQFSVERPDGSNFTLKIRSTKLEDSAMYFCASSGTREETQYFGPGTRLLVL.

This clonotype has just a few counts. The rearrangement uses TRBV11-2 and TRBJ2-1; D is possibly TRBD1 (5 bases). The CDR3 loop spans 12 amino acids. The germline V and J ends were trimmed by 5 bases and 8 bases, with 10 bases remaining between them. CDR1 and CDR2 from the germline V gene are SGHAT and FQNNGV. The CDR3 here is CASSPTVHEQFF. For the CDR3, the DNA is TGTGCCAGCAGCCCGACAGTCCATGAGCAGTTCTTC.

The V gene is TRBV6-2 or TRBV6-3, the J gene TRBJ2-3; perhaps TRBD1 as D (5 bases). The V gene's germline CDR1 is MNHEY and CDR2 SVGEGT. The V and J ends lost 4 bases and 5 bases respectively, with 13 bases between them. The CDR3 totals 14 residues. CDR3 sequence: CASSLSGAEDTQYF. Written as DNA, the CDR3 is TGTGCCAGCAGTTTATCTGGGGCCGAAGATACGCAGTATTTT.

This sequence joins TRBV6-2 or TRBV6-3 and TRBJ2-4; D possibly corresponds to TRBD2 (6 bases). Trimming removed 5 bases at V and 3 bases at J, with 11 bases between. Germline-derived CDR1 and CDR2 are MNHEY and SVGEGT. CDR3 length: 14 amino acids. The CDR3 DNA reads as TGTGCCAGCAGTATGGGCGGGAACAAAAACATTCAGTACTTC. Translation gives CASSMGGNKNIQYF.

This clonotype has a count of ten or more. This chain joins TRBV21-1 and TRBJ1-5; the DNA was not used to check the table's D call, TRBD1. TRBV21-1 is recorded as a pseudogene. This CDR3 has 14 amino acids. CDR3 loop: CAIPDRTSNQPQHF. CDR3 nucleotides: TGTGCCATACCGGACAGGACAAGCAATCAGCCCCAGCATTTT.

This clonotype has a count of ten or more. The DNA of the CDR3 is TGCGCCAGCAGCCAACTCGGGACATCTGGCGATACGCAGTATTTT. It yields the protein CASSQLGTSGDTQYF. The genes are TRBV5-1 and TRBJ2-3; D might be TRBD1 (6 bases). The length of the CDR3 is 15 residues. Trimming took off 4 bases at V and 6 bases at J, with 18 bases between the two ends. CDR1 is SGHRS and CDR2 is YFSETQ in the germline V gene.

V usage is TRBV20-1 and J usage is TRBJ2-5; either TRBD1 or TRBD2 may supply D (6 bases each). Germline CDR1 reads DFQATT; CDR2 reads SNEGSKA (reference sequence). The CDR3 has 12 amino acids. The DNA of the CDR3 is TGCAGGCCAAGGGGGGTGGAGGAGACCCAGTACTTC. Residues: CRPRGVEETQYF.

V and J are TRBV4-2 and TRBJ2-1; TRBD1 matches at 9 bases. This CDR3 has 16 residues. Germline lookup yields CDR1 LGHNA and CDR2 YNFKEQ. The junction had 8 bases not matched to a gene; V was cut back by 0 bases and J by 8 bases. The CDR3 sequence: CASSQDTGTGKDEQFF. In nucleotides, the CDR3 is TGTGCCAGCAGCCAAGATACTGGGACAGGGAAGGATGAGCAGTTCTTC.

This clonotype was seen a handful of times. The chain joins TRBV28 to TRBJ2-5, with D perhaps matching TRBD1 or TRBD2 (5 bases each). There are 15 residues in the CDR3. V was pared by 5 bases and J by 5 bases, with 18 bases between. Germline loops: CDR1 MDHEN, CDR2 SYDVKM. CDR3 residues: CASSHPGTHGETQYF. The CDR3 DNA follows: TGTGCCAGCAGTCATCCCGGGACCCACGGGGAGACCCAGTACTTC. Combining the CDR3 with reference TRBV28 and TRBJ2-5 gives the whole variable domain DVKVTQSSRYLVKRTGEKVFLECVQDMDHENMFWYRQDPGLGLRLIYFSYDVKMKEKGDIPEGYSVSREKKERFSLILESASTNQTSMYLCASSHPGTHGETQYFGPGTRLLVL.

V gene TRBV20-1 combines with J gene TRBJ2-3; D is perhaps TRBD1 (6 bases). Per germline, CDR1 DFQATT and CDR2 SNEGSKA (reference sequence). Trimming cost V 6 bases and J 9 bases, with 16 bases left between them. The CDR3 spans 12 residues. The CDR3 nucleotides read TGCAGTGCCCCGGGGACACTTACCACGCAGTATTTT. Its translation: CSAPGTLTTQYF.

The gene calls are TRBV9 and TRBJ2-4; possible D gene TRBD2, 6 bases. V shed 2 bases and J shed 6 bases, with 12 bases lying between them. CDR3 length: 14 amino acids. From germline, CDR1 is SGDLS and CDR2 YYNGEE. This CDR3 is CASSVDSGLNIQYF. The CDR3, as DNA: TGTGCCAGCAGCGTTGATAGCGGACTAAACATTCAGTACTTC.

This clonotype has more than one count but fewer than ten. The chain recombines TRBV20-1 with TRBJ2-7; TRBD2 aligns across 10 bases. Trimming cost V 1 base and J 2 bases; bases outside gene matches: 8. CDR1 and CDR2 (germline): DFQATT, SNEGSKA (reference sequence). The CDR3 has 16 residues. The DNA for the CDR3 is TGCAGTGCTAGAGTAGTAGCGGGAGGTAGGACCTACGAGCAGTACTTC. Translation: CSARVVAGGRTYEQYF.

J is TRBJ1-1 and V is TRBV27; 7 nucleotides line up with TRBD1. J lost 0 bases, V lost 0 bases, and 4 bases had no gene match. CDR1 and CDR2 from the germline V gene are MNHEY and SMNVEV (reference sequence). The length of the CDR3 is 16 residues. CDR3 nucleotides: TGTGCCAGCAGTTTATCCCCCGGGACAGTGAACACTGAAGCTTTCTTT. This gives the protein CASSLSPGTVNTEAFF.

This clonotype was observed a handful of times. The junction differs from germline at one of its ends, possibly a read error. The J gene is TRBJ1-2, the V gene TRBV7-2; D gene unclear. This CDR3 comprises 15 residues. CDR1 is SGHTA and CDR2 is FQGNSA in the germline V gene. The CDR3 loop is CATSIGHVRDYGYTF. The CDR3 DNA reads as TGTGCCACCAGCATCGGCCACGTCCGGGACTATGGCTACACCTTC.

The chain has TRBV15 and TRBJ2-6; tentative D call: TRBD2 (5 bases). The CDR3 covers 16 residues. V gave up 3 bases and J gave up 0 bases, with 9 bases separating them. Germline V gives CDR1 LNHNV, CDR2 YYDKDF (reference sequence). As DNA, the CDR3 is TGTGCCACCAGCAGCAGCGGCGGCTCTGGGGCCAACGTCCTGACTTTC. The encoded protein is CATSSSGGSGANVLTF. The full variable domain, rest sourced from reference TRBV15 and TRBJ2-6, is DAMVIQNPRYQVTQFGKPVTLSCSQTLNHNVMYWYQQKSSQAPKLLFHYYDKDFNNEADTPDNFQSRRPNTSFCFLDIRSPGLGDTAMYLCATSSSGGSGANVLTFGAGSRLTVL.

This chain joins TRBV7-2 and TRBJ1-5, with a possible D match to TRBD1 (6 bases). CDR1 and CDR2 from the germline V gene are SGHTA and FQGNSA. The CDR3 length is 19 residues. V lost 0 bases, J lost 4 bases, and 22 bases lay in between. CDR3 residues: CASSLALVQGRIGNQPQHF. In DNA, the CDR3 is TGTGCCAGCAGCTTAGCCCTAGTTCAGGGGAGGATAGGAAATCAGCCCCAGCATTTT. Variable domain in full (rest from reference TRBV7-2 and TRBJ1-5): GAGVSQSPSNKVTEKGKDVELRCDPISGHTALYWYRQSLGQGLEFLIYFQGNSAPDKSGLPSDRFSAERTGGSVSTLTIQRTQQEDSAVYLCASSLALVQGRIGNQPQHFGDGTRLSIL.

V and J are TRBV4-1 and TRBJ2-5, with 16 bases identical to TRBD2. Trimming at V came to 3 bases and at J to 1 base, leaving 8 bases not matched to a gene. This CDR3 contains 19 residues. CDR1 is MGHRA, CDR2 YSYEKL, per germline. The CDR3 bases are TGCGCCAGCAGCCAGAGGACAGGGACTAGCGGGAGGGTCCAAGAGACCCAGTACTTC. It is translated as CASSQRTGTSGRVQETQYF.